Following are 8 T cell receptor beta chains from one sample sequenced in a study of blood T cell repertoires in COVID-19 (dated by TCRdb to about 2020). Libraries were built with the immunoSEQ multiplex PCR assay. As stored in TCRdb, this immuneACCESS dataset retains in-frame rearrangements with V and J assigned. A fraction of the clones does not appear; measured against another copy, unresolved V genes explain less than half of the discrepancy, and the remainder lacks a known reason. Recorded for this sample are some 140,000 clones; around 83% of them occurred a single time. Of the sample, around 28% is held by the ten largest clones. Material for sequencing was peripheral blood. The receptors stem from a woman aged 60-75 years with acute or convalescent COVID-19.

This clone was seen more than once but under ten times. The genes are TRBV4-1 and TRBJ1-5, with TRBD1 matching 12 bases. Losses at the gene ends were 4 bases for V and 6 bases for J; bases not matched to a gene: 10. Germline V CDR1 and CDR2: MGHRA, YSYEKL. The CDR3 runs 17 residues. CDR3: CASSPIRDRGPTQPQHF. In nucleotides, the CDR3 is TGCGCCAGCAGCCCGATCCGGGACAGGGGGCCGACTCAGCCCCAGCATTTT.

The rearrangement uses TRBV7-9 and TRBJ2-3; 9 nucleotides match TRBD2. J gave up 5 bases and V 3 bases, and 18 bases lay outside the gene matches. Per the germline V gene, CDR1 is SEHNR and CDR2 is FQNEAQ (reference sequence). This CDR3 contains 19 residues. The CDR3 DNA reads TGTGCCAGCAGCTTCCCGTTGCTAAGCGGGGGGAACTTGAGAGATACGCAGTATTTT. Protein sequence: CASSFPLLSGGNLRDTQYF.

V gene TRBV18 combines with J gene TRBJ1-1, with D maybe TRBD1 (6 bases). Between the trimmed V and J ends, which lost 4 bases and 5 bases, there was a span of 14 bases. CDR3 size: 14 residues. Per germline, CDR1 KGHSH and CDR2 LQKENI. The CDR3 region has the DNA TGTGCCAGCTCACTCGAACAGGGTGAGACTGAAGCTTTCTTT. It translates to CASSLEQGETEAFF.

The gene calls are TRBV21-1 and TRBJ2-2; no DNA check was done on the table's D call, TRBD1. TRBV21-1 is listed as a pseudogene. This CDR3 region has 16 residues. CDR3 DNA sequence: TGTGCCAGCAGCGTAACAGGGACAGGGGGGACCGGGGAGCTGTTTTTT. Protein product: CASSVTGTGGTGELFF.

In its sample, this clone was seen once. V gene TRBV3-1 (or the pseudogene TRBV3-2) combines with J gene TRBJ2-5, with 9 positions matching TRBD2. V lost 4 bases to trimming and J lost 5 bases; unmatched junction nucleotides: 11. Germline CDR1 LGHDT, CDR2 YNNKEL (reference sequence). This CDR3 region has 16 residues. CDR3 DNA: TGTGCCAGCAGCCCTTTTGGAGCGGGGGGATCGGAGACCCAGTACTTC. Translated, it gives CASSPFGAGGSETQYF.

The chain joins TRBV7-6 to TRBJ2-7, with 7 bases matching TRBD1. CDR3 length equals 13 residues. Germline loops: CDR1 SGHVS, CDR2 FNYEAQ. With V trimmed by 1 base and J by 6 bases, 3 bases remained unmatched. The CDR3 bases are TGTGCCAGCAGCTTAGGGGCAGGGGGCGAGCAGTACTTC. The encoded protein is CASSLGAGGEQYF.

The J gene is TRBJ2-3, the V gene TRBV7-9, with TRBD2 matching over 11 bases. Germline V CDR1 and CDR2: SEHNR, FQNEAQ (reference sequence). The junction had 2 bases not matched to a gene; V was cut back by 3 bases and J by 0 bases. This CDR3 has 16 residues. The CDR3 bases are TGTGCCAGCAGCTTTACTAGCGGGAGAAGCACAGATACGCAGTATTTT. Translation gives CASSFTSGRSTDTQYF.

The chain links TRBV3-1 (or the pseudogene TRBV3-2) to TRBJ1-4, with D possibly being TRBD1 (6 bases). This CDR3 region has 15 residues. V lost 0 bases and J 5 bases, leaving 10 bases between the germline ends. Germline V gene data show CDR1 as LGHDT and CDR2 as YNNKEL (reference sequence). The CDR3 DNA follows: TGTGCCAGCAGCCAAGAGGGAGGGACAAATGAAAAACTGTTTTTT. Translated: CASSQEGGTNEKLFF.